This TCR beta chain was observed in a study of cytomegalovirus exposure and HLA in healthy donors. This clone came up once. This CDR3 has 15 amino acids. Germline-derived CDR1 and CDR2 are SGHTA and FQGNSA. V was pared by 4 bases and J by 4 bases, with 5 bases of the junction left unmatched. PCR amplification relied on 60 Vbeta primers (plus 13 Jbeta primers). The protocol was immunoSEQ multiplex PCR, while the TCRdb copy is restricted to in-frame clones and leaves out a portion. The data show some 150,000 clones, roughly 81% seen once. The sample consisted of PBMCs. This clonotype was sampled from a woman aged 18-35 years in good health and CMV-seropositive. The V gene is TRBV7-2, the J gene TRBJ2-5; 11 bases are shared with TRBD2. DNA for the CDR3: TGTGCCAGCAGCTCCCTAGCGGGGGGAGGAGAGACCCAGTACTTC. It specifies CASSSLAGGGETQYF. Complete variable domain (other parts from reference TRBV7-2 and TRBJ2-5): GAGVSQSPSNKVTEKGKDVELRCDPISGHTALYWYRQSLGQGLEFLIYFQGNSAPDKSGLPSDRFSAERTGGSVSTLTIQRTQQEDSAVYLCASSSLAGGGETQYFGPGTRLLVL.